This T cell receptor (beta chain) was sequenced in a study of T-cell reconstitution after alpha-beta-depleted transplantation in children. Per the germline V gene, CDR1 is LNHDA and CDR2 is SQIVND (reference sequence). V was shortened by 3 bases and J by 2 bases, with 5 bases between the two germline ends. This CDR3 is 13 amino acids long. Unique molecular identifiers featured in how the TCRbeta library was prepared. One entry per CDR3 protein, called by TCRdb with MiXCR from the PCR reads. The data contain approximately 500,000 distinct CDR3 sequences, more than 9% of them singletons. This sample comprised PBMCs, obtained before TCRalphabeta/CD19-depleted stem cell transplant. J is TRBJ2-1 and V is TRBV19; D call uncertain. This sequence was found in a child aged 2-15 years with inherited bone marrow failure, due to receive a stem cell transplant. CDR3 coding DNA: TGTGCCAGTAGTATTCAGGCCTACAATGAGCAGTTCTTC. As protein: CASSIQAYNEQFF.